This TCR beta chain stems from a study of identical twins. The CDR3 extends over 13 amino acids. The V and J ends lost 4 bases and 3 bases, in that order; junction bases with no gene match: 2. Germline V CDR1 and CDR2: DFQATT, SNEGSKA (reference sequence). In TCRdb, the 5' RACE reads were re-called with MiXCR into one record per CDR3 protein. This table has hundreds of thousands of distinct CDR3 sequences, approximately 24% appearing once. This sample was shared with a second study, whose subject was T cells expressing NK-cell markers.

The origin of this receptor is a woman aged 18-35 years in good health. V usage is TRBV20-1 and J usage is TRBJ2-5; 10 bases are a match to TRBD1. Sequencing used CD4+ T cells sorted from blood. The CDR3, as DNA: TGCAGTGCTACGACAGGGGGCGAAGAGACCCAGTACTTC. This gives the protein CSATTGGEETQYF.